This T cell receptor beta chain is from a study of blood T cell repertoires in COVID-19. Study background: In each case, the material was cDNA or gDNA derived from T cells, B-cell-depleted T cells, or PBMCs.

In the study's own analysis: Reference gene primer amplification in the assay estimated nucleated cell counts. Libraries were prepared by immunoSEQ multiplex PCR; TCRdb keeps only in-frame clonotypes and omits some of them. V and J calls plus clone size are reproduced from that table; the DNA served to infer D and trimming. The sample shows about 100,000 clones, 65% to 90% of them seen only once. The CDR3 contains 13 residues. Looked up from germline, CDR1 is MGHDK and CDR2 is SYGVNS. Trimming took 4 bases from V and 11 from J, leaving 15 bases between them. The gene calls are TRBV25-1 and TRBJ1-5, with D tentatively TRBD1 (6 bases). This receptor was obtained from a man in his sixties with acute or convalescent COVID-19. The sequenced sample was peripheral blood. This CDR3 reads CASSVTGGGSQHF. The CDR3 bases are TGTGCCAGCAGTGTAACGGGAGGGGGATCCCAGCATTTT.